The 21 T cell receptor beta chains below come from one sample, sequenced in a study of tumor and adjacent non-tumor tissue in lung cancer. This sample's RNA came from whole unsorted tissue. More than 3 cm separated this lung sample from the edge of the tumor. TCRbeta libraries were built with three rounds of nested PCR, modified from ARM-PCR. One entry per CDR3 protein, called by TCRdb with MiXCR from the multiplex PCR reads. The table has approximately 68,000 distinct CDR3 sequences, more than 75% seen once. Sequencing was carried out using distant non-tumor lung tissue. All receptors come from a man aged 60 to 75 with non-small cell lung cancer.

Points on this clonotype: A read error is possible here, since a much larger clone lies one base away. V gene TRBV11-2 combines with J gene TRBJ1-3; a weak D match, TRBD1 (5 bases). Germline V CDR1 and CDR2: SGHAT, FQNNGV. There are 15 residues in the CDR3. The V end was cut by 2 bases, the J end by 1 base, with 9 bases between. CDR3 sequence: CASSLNSGSGNTIYF. CDR3 nucleotide sequence: TGTGCCAGCAGCTTAAATTCAGGGTCTGGAAACACCATATATTTT.

This clonotype was observed at least ten times. The chain employs TRBV29-1 and TRBJ2-7; TRBD1 aligns across 8 bases. In germline, CDR1 is SQVTM, CDR2 ANQGSEA. V lost 0 bases and J lost 2; bases outside the gene matches: 6. The CDR3 has 15 amino acids. The CDR3 DNA sequence: TGCAGCGTTGAAGATAGACAGGGGAAAACCTACGAGCAGTACTTC. Protein product: CSVEDRQGKTYEQYF.

About this clonotype itself: Its ends do not fully match the called genes, so a read error is possible. The V call is TRBV9, the J call TRBJ1-5; D is undetermined. This CDR3 comprises 13 residues. Per germline, CDR1 SGDLS and CDR2 YYNGEE. Here the CDR3 reads CTSSVAGNQPQHF. CDR3 bases: TGTACCAGCAGCGTAGCGGGAAATCAGCCCCAGCATTTT.

The chain couples TRBV20-1 to TRBJ2-3; TRBD2 aligns across 7 bases. V was pared by 0 bases and J by 3 bases, with 9 bases of the junction left unmatched. Germline assignment: CDR1 DFQATT and CDR2 SNEGSKA (reference sequence). This CDR3 region has 16 residues. The CDR3 reads CSARDPIAGETDTQYF. CDR3 nucleotides: TGCAGTGCTAGAGACCCCATAGCGGGTGAGACAGATACGCAGTATTTT.

The chain uses TRBV6-1 and TRBJ2-5; D might be TRBD1 or TRBD2, each matching 5 bases. The CDR3 runs 14 residues. The V gene lost 7 bases and the J gene lost 4 bases, with 16 bases spanning the gap. The germline V gene has CDR1 MNHNS and CDR2 SASEGT. CDR3 DNA sequence: TGTGCCAGCAAGATTACTAACGGGACAGAGACCCAGTACTTC. This encodes CASKITNGTETQYF.

The genes are TRBV7-8 and TRBJ2-7, with TRBD1 matching 7 bases. The CDR3 loop spans 14 amino acids. The V segment lost 8 bases and the J segment 7 bases; nucleotides outside the gene matches: 14. CDR1 is SGHVS, CDR2 FQNEAQ, per germline. CDR3 DNA: TGTGCCAGCCACTACGGGACAGTAACCCCGGAGCAGTACTTC. This gives the protein CASHYGTVTPEQYF. Drawing the rest from reference TRBV7-8 and TRBJ2-7, the complete variable domain is GAGVSQSPRYKVAKRGQDVALRCDPISGHVSLFWYQQALGQGPEFLTYFQNEAQLDKSGLPSDRFFAERPEGSVSTLKIQRTQQEDSAVYLCASHYGTVTPEQYFGPGTRLTVT.

As to this clonotype: This could be a read error, since a much larger clone is one nucleotide away. The V call is TRBV11-2, the J call TRBJ2-1; 9 bases align to TRBD1. V lost 3 bases and J lost 9; bases outside the gene matches: 12. CDR1 SGHAT and CDR2 FQNNGV come from the germline V gene. This CDR3 is built from 16 residues. CDR3 residues: CASSFEPGQGFTEQFF. The CDR3 bases are TGTGCCAGCAGCTTCGAACCGGGACAGGGATTCACTGAGCAGTTCTTC. The variable domain in full, completed from reference TRBV11-2 and TRBJ2-1, reads EAGVAQSPRYKIIEKRQSVAFWCNPISGHATLYWYQQILGQGPKLLIQFQNNGVVDDSQLPKDRFSAERLKGVDSTLKIQPAKLEDSAVYLCASSFEPGQGFTEQFFGPGTRLTVL.

To note about this clonotype: This may be a read error: a much more frequent sequence differs by one nucleotide. Here the CDR3 omits its conserved ending phenylalanine or tryptophan, so a read error is the likely source. The chain combines TRBV30 with TRBJ2-3; D is tentatively TRBD1 or TRBD2 (5 bases each). CDR3 size: 15 residues. Per the germline V gene, CDR1 is GTSNPN and CDR2 is SVGIG (reference sequence). V dropped 2 bases and J dropped 3 bases, with 15 bases sitting between them. This CDR3 is CAWSSGRERTDTQYY. CDR3 DNA: TGTGCCTGGAGTTCTGGCAGGGAGAGGACAGATACGCAGTATTAT.

About this clonotype: Germline and junction disagree at one end, which may indicate a read error. The chain combines TRBV29-1 with TRBJ2-5; 9 nucleotides match TRBD2. This CDR3 comprises 14 residues. CDR1 SQVTM and CDR2 ANQGSEA come from the germline V gene. CDR3 amino acids: CGWARTSAGETPYF. In DNA, the CDR3 is TGCGGCTGGGCTCGGACTAGCGCTGGGGAGACCCCGTACTTC.

Of note for this clonotype: This likely comes from a read error, as the CDR3 has no conserved phenylalanine or tryptophan at its end. The DNA is left out, because the CDR3 cannot be placed on it with certainty; the CDR3 is given as TCRdb lists it. The genes are TRBV6-5 and TRBJ2-1. Germline CDR1 is MNHEY and CDR2 is SVGAGI. The CDR3 numbers 13 amino acids, ends counted. The CDR3 loop is CASTWGSTNEQLL.

Comments on this clonotype: With a much larger clone just one base away, this may be a read error. The rearrangement joins TRBV7-9 to TRBJ2-5; 8 nucleotides line up with TRBD2. The CDR3 spans 17 residues. Per the germline V gene, CDR1 is SEHNR and CDR2 is FQNEAQ (reference sequence). After removal of 5 bases from V and 3 bases from J, the junction contained 14 bases not matched to a gene. The CDR3 reads CASSLGLARLAKETQYF. The CDR3 bases are TGTGCCAGCAGCCTCGGACTAGCCCGATTAGCCAAAGAGACCCAGTACTTC.

This clonotype was recorded a few times. With a much larger clone just one base away, this may be a read error. This chain links TRBV28 with TRBJ2-5; D gene unclear. The CDR3 runs 13 residues. The germline gives CDR1 MDHEN, CDR2 SYDVKM. CDR3 region: CAISLSSHGTQYF. The CDR3 DNA reads as TGTGCCATCAGTTTATCCAGCCATGGGACCCAGTACTTC.

The J gene is TRBJ2-3, the V gene TRBV28, with TRBD2 matching over 9 bases. Trimming removed 7 bases from V and 2 bases from J; junction bases left unmatched: 10. The CDR3 totals 16 residues. CDR1 MDHEN and CDR2 SYDVKM come from the germline V gene. CDR3 bases: TGTGCCAGCATCGTGCGGGAGGGCCGTGTCACAGATACGCAGTATTTT. Translated, it gives CASIVREGRVTDTQYF.

This clonotype was seen a single time. At one boundary the junction diverges from the germline segment, which might be a read error. This CDR3 is CSQGGTALESQYF. The CDR3 nucleotides read TGCAGCCAGGGGGGGACAGCGCTAGAGAGCCAGTACTTC. This chain links TRBV29-1 with TRBJ2-5; perhaps D is TRBD1 or TRBD2 (7 bases each). This CDR3 spans 13 amino acids. Germline V gene lookup returns CDR1 SQVTM and CDR2 ANQGSEA. Looking up the rest from reference TRBV29-1 and TRBJ2-5 gives the full variable domain: SAVISQKPSRDICQRGTSLTIQCQVDSQVTMMFWYRQQPGQSLTLIATANQGSEATYESGFVIDKFPISRPNLTFSTLTVSNMSPEDSSIYLCSQGGTALESQYFGPGTRLLVL.

This clonotype was recorded at least ten times. This chain joins TRBV28 and TRBJ2-5; no firm D call. V was trimmed by 11 bases and J by 1 base, leaving 11 bases between them. Germline loops: CDR1 MDHEN, CDR2 SYDVKM. This CDR3 contains 12 residues. The CDR3 coding sequence is TGTGCCTCCTCGGGTACCCAAGAGACCCAGTACTTC. Translating gives CASSGTQETQYF.

Points on this clonotype: The conserved phenylalanine or tryptophan is not found at the CDR3 terminus, so this likely reflects a read error. The CDR3 protein is CVGAGGPADIQYV. CDR3 nucleotides: TGTGTCGGCGCGGGAGGGCCGGCTGACATTCAGTACGTC. The chain combines TRBV6-5 with TRBJ2-4, with 9 bases matching TRBD2. Germline V gives CDR1 MNHEY, CDR2 SVGAGI. This CDR3 is built from 13 residues.

Notes on this clonotype: The germline gene is not matched at one end of the junction; a read error may be the cause. The chain recombines TRBV5-1 with TRBJ2-7; 10 bases are shared with TRBD2. Germline CDR1 reads SGHRS; CDR2 reads YFSETQ. This CDR3 has 14 amino acids. CDR3 loop: CASSLGTSGYEQCF. For the CDR3, the DNA is TGCGCCAGCAGCTTGGGGACTAGCGGCTACGAGCAGTGCTTC. Variable domain in full (rest from reference TRBV5-1 and TRBJ2-7): KAGVTQTPRYLIKTRGQQVTLSCSPISGHRSVSWYQQTPGQGLQFLFEYFSETQRNKGNFPGRFSGRQFSNSRSEMNVSTLELGDSALYLCASSLGTSGYEQCFGPGTRLTVT.

This clonotype occurred a few times. The CDR3 loop is CASTVSGIYNEQFF. CDR3 nucleotide sequence: TGTGCCAGCACCGTTAGCGGTATCTACAATGAGCAGTTCTTC. This chain uses TRBV11-2 with TRBJ2-1, with D possibly TRBD2 on 6 matching bases. The CDR3 runs to 14 residues. Per germline, CDR1 SGHAT and CDR2 FQNNGV. Trimming removed 7 bases at V and 3 bases at J, with 13 bases between.

In regard to this clonotype: Its ends do not fully match the called genes, so a read error is possible. The V call is TRBV5-4, the J call TRBJ2-3; maybe TRBD2 (6 bases). CDR1 is SGHNT, CDR2 YYREEE, per germline (reference sequence). This CDR3 has 16 amino acids. The CDR3, as DNA: TGTGTCAGCAGCCCTATCGAGCGTGAGCCGGGAGATATGCAATATTTT. Protein sequence: CVSSPIEREPGDMQYF.

For this clonotype: The CDR3 end shows no conserved phenylalanine or tryptophan, and so a read error is likely. The limits of the CDR3 on the DNA are not certain, so only TCRdb's listed CDR3 is given. The chain is built from TRBV6-5 and TRBJ1-2; the table's TRBD1 call for D was not verified on the DNA. The CDR3 has 14 amino acids, counting both end residues. Per the germline V gene, CDR1 is MNHEY and CDR2 is SVGAGI. The CDR3 sequence is CAGTTGISNYGYTL.

The table lists this clonotype with many counts. The chain uses TRBV30 and TRBJ2-7; D possibly matches TRBD1 or TRBD2 (6 bases each). The CDR3 loop spans 15 amino acids. Germline V gene lookup returns CDR1 GTSNPN and CDR2 SVGIG (reference sequence). V dropped 4 bases and J dropped 3 bases, with 19 bases sitting between them. The CDR3 loop reads CAWNSPGAGFYEQYF. The CDR3 coding sequence is TGTGCCTGGAACTCCCCGGGGGCGGGATTCTACGAGCAGTACTTC.